The 8 T cell receptor beta chains listed next were all sequenced from one sample in a study of regulatory T cells in long-lasting Graves disease (dated by TCRdb to the early 2020s). What the time point label conveys for this sample: persistent/refractory GD, antithyroid drugs over 5 years with positive TRAb. For both TCR sequencing and RNA sequencing, RNA was extracted from PBMCs using TRIzol. Library creation used multiplex PCR. The sequencer listed for this sample is Illumina HiSeq 4000. iRepertoire HTBI primers and Arm-PCR amplification of CDR3 regions were used to construct TCR beta libraries. TCRdb ran its own pipeline on the public reads, namely fastp trimming at Q25 and MiXCR clone calling, and kept in-frame beta chains. Each record represents a unique CDR3 protein, reported with the most common genes and DNA among its rows. The sample table holds fewer than 550,000 distinct CDR3 sequences, of which about 22% were seen once. Clones ranked in the top ten supply approximately 6.4% of the sample.

The sequencing here drew on peripheral blood mononuclear cells (PBMCs), taken when the disease was refractory, from a patient treated with antithyroid drugs. These receptors originate from a female donor with Graves disease.

This clonotype has a handful of counts. The V call is TRBV28, the J call TRBJ1-5; 8 nucleotides match TRBD1. The CDR3 sequence is 13 residues long. V trimming: 8 bases; J trimming: 6 bases; junction bases outside the gene matches: 6. Germline V CDR1 and CDR2: MDHEN, SYDVKM. The CDR3 here is CASRTGSSQPQHF. The DNA of the CDR3 is TGTGCCAGCCGGACAGGGAGCTCTCAGCCCCAGCATTTT.

The chain combines TRBV7-2 with TRBJ2-1; 9 bases match TRBD2. Germline V lookup: CDR1 SGHTA, CDR2 FQGNSA. This CDR3 spans 13 amino acids. V shed 6 bases and J 8 bases; nucleotides not matched to a gene: 5. CDR3 in amino acids: CASRAGGLDEQFF. Written as DNA, the CDR3 is TGTGCCAGCAGGGCGGGAGGGTTGGATGAGCAGTTCTTC.

Remarks on this clonotype: This could be a read error, since a much larger clone is one nucleotide away. This chain connects TRBV11-1 to TRBJ2-7; TRBD2 aligns across 7 bases. Germline CDR1 SGHAT, CDR2 FQDESV (reference sequence). The CDR3 spans 15 residues. V lost 2 bases and J lost 5; bases outside the gene matches: 9. The CDR3 sequence is CASSLMWEGQNEQYF. CDR3 DNA sequence: TGTGCCAGCAGCTTAATGTGGGAGGGCCAGAACGAGCAGTACTTC.

The chain is built from TRBV12-3 or TRBV12-4 and TRBJ2-1; TRBD2 agrees at 12 bases. This CDR3 has 14 amino acids. Losses at the gene ends were 7 bases for V and 9 bases for J; bases not matched to a gene: 7. The CDR3 spells CASNPSGREGEQFF. The CDR3 DNA reads as TGTGCCAGCAACCCTAGCGGGAGGGAAGGTGAGCAGTTCTTC.

The chain has TRBV7-9 and TRBJ1-2; D uncertain. The CDR3 spans 13 residues. Germline V lookup: CDR1 SEHNR, CDR2 FQNEAQ (reference sequence). V lost 4 bases and J 8 bases, leaving 14 bases between the germline ends. CDR3: CASSYRVMEGYTF. CDR3 nucleotide sequence: TGTGCCAGCAGCTACCGCGTAATGGAAGGCTACACCTTC.

The table lists this clonotype with a few counts. V is TRBV13 and J is TRBJ1-1, with D maybe TRBD1 (5 bases). The CDR3 sequence is 17 residues long. V was clipped by 4 bases and J by 5 bases, with 23 bases between them. Germline loops: CDR1 PRHDT, CDR2 FYEKMQ (reference sequence). DNA of the CDR3: TGTGCCAGCAGCTCTACTTCCCGCCCCAAGGGGTGGACTGAAGCTTTCTTT. This sequence encodes CASSSTSRPKGWTEAFF.

This clonotype was seen a few times. This chain uses TRBV19 with TRBJ2-5, with D tentatively TRBD2 (5 bases). V lost 7 bases, J lost 9 bases, and 21 bases lay in between. The germline V gene has CDR1 LNHDA and CDR2 SQIVND (reference sequence). CDR3 length: 14 amino acids. The CDR3 DNA reads TGTGCCAGTAATGAAGGGCCCTACGCGGAGGCCCAGTACTTC. Translating it yields CASNEGPYAEAQYF. Full variable domain (rest looked up from reference TRBV19 and TRBJ2-5): DGGITQSPKYLFRKEGQNVTLSCEQNLNHDAMYWYRQDPGQGLRLIYYSQIVNDFQKGDIAEGYSVSREKKESFPLTVTSAQKNPTAFYLCASNEGPYAEAQYFGPGTRLLVL.

This rearrangement joins TRBV7-9 to TRBJ2-5; tentatively, D is TRBD1 or TRBD2 (6 bases each). The CDR3 is 15 residues long. Trimming pared 1 base from V and 5 bases from J, leaving 14 bases between. Germline CDR1 is SEHNR and CDR2 is FQNEAQ (reference sequence). CDR3 nucleotides: TGTGCCAGCAGCTTAGTGGGACAAGGAGGGGAGACCCAGTACTTC. Protein sequence: CASSLVGQGGETQYF.